These 28 T cell receptor beta chains originate from one sample sequenced in a study of cytotoxic CD8 clonotypes in ibrutinib-treated CLL. The table came from immunoSEQ multiplex PCR; TCRdb's copy has only in-frame clones and leaves some out. Here the sample spans tens of thousands of clones, around two thirds being singletons. The sequencing here drew on PBMCs, taken after 24 months of ibrutinib treatment. Every receptor here comes from a human donor with chronic lymphocytic leukemia.

J is TRBJ2-5 and V is TRBV7-3; D gene uncertain. This CDR3 contains 13 residues. V lost 2 bases to trimming and J lost 2 bases, with 6 bases between them. Germline loops: CDR1 SGHTA, CDR2 FQGTGA. The CDR3 here is CASSLHGQETQYF. Here the CDR3 DNA reads TGTGCCAGCAGCTTACACGGACAAGAGACCCAGTACTTC.

This chain joins TRBV19 and TRBJ2-5; D is tentatively TRBD1 or TRBD2 (6 bases each). This CDR3 contains 14 residues. Trimming removed 5 bases from V and 3 bases from J, with 13 bases in between. The germline CDR1 and CDR2 sequences are LNHDA and SQIVND (reference sequence). CDR3 sequence reads: CASSYGGGEETQYF. CDR3 coding DNA: TGTGCCAGTAGTTACGGGGGCGGCGAAGAGACCCAGTACTTC.

The sample holds many counts of this clone. V gene TRBV19 combines with J gene TRBJ1-1; 7 bases are a match to TRBD1. V lost 9 bases to trimming and J lost 7 bases; unmatched junction nucleotides: 5. Germline V gives CDR1 LNHDA, CDR2 SQIVND (reference sequence). There are 11 residues in the CDR3. The CDR3 nucleotides are TGTGCCAGCACAGGGGCCGGTGAAGCTTTCTTT. Translated, it gives CASTGAGEAFF.

This sequence joins TRBV9 and TRBJ2-2; the D gene is possibly TRBD1 (6 bases). V was clipped by 0 bases and J by 9 bases, with 21 bases between them. CDR1 and CDR2 (germline): SGDLS, YYNGEE. This CDR3 comprises 17 residues. CDR3 sequence reads: CASSVAPPNSGGWELFF. CDR3 in DNA: TGTGCCAGCAGCGTAGCCCCCCCCAACAGTGGGGGCTGGGAGCTGTTTTTT.

This rearrangement joins TRBV2 to TRBJ1-5; 7 positions agree with TRBD1. The CDR3 contains 12 residues. Germline lookup yields CDR1 SNHLY and CDR2 FYNNEI. The J segment lost 12 bases and the V segment lost 6 bases, leaving 8 bases of the junction unmatched. CDR3 in amino acids: CASSPLDRFQHF. CDR3 bases: TGTGCCAGCAGCCCATTGGACAGGTTCCAGCATTTT. The full variable domain, rest sourced from reference TRBV2 and TRBJ1-5, is EPEVTQTPSHQVTQMGQEVILRCVPISNHLYFYWYRQILGQKVEFLVSFYNNEISEKSEIFDDQFSVERPDGSNFTLKIRSTKLEDSAMYFCASSPLDRFQHFGDGTRLSIL.

The rearrangement joins TRBV28 to TRBJ2-7; TRBD1 agrees at 9 bases. V was clipped by 3 bases and J by 3 bases; unmatched bases: 0. The CDR3 has 13 amino acids. Looked up from germline, CDR1 is MDHEN and CDR2 is SYDVKM. In DNA, the CDR3 is TGTGCCAGCAGTTTGGGACAGGGCTACGAGCAGTACTTC. Protein product: CASSLGQGYEQYF.

The CDR3 sequence: CASSVLGDSYEQYF. CDR3 sequence (DNA): TGTGCCAGCAGTGTTTTGGGAGACTCCTACGAGCAGTACTTC. This chain connects TRBV6-1 to TRBJ2-7; TRBD2 might be the D (5 bases). V lost 4 bases and J lost 0, with 10 bases in between. The germline gives CDR1 MNHNS, CDR2 SASEGT. The CDR3 consists of 14 residues.

This rearrangement joins TRBV15 to TRBJ2-2; a possible D gene is TRBD2 (6 bases). Trimming removed 7 bases from V and 7 bases from J, with 10 bases in between. Germline CDR1 and CDR2: LNHNV and YYDKDF (reference sequence). The CDR3 spans 12 residues. The CDR3 region has the DNA TGTGCCACCAACTGGGGGGTCGGGGAGCTGTTTTTT. It is translated as CATNWGVGELFF.

The chain combines TRBV6-1 with TRBJ1-1; 7 nucleotides align to TRBD1. The CDR3 sequence is 14 residues long. Trimming cost V 4 bases and J 2 bases; bases outside gene matches: 4. Looked up from germline, CDR1 is MNHNS and CDR2 is SASEGT. The CDR3 is CASSAGTANTEAFF. DNA for the CDR3: TGTGCCAGCAGTGCCGGGACAGCTAACACTGAAGCTTTCTTT.

The chain carries TRBV25-1 and TRBJ1-4, with TRBD1 matching 8 bases. Germline-derived CDR1 and CDR2 are MGHDK and SYGVNS. The CDR3 runs 14 residues. V was pared by 2 bases and J by 7 bases, with 3 bases of the junction left unmatched. The CDR3 here is CASSERTGSEKLFF. DNA of the CDR3: TGTGCCAGCAGTGAACGGACAGGGAGTGAAAAACTGTTTTTT.

The J gene is TRBJ1-1, the V gene TRBV5-1; tentative D call: TRBD1 (6 bases). The CDR3 has 15 amino acids. Trimming took off 2 bases at V and 3 bases at J, with 14 bases between the two ends. Germline CDR1 is SGHRS and CDR2 is YFSETQ. The CDR3 coding sequence is TGCGCCAGCAGCTTAGGGGGAGCGGGGCACACTGAAGCTTTCTTT. This sequence encodes CASSLGGAGHTEAFF. Full variable domain (rest looked up from reference TRBV5-1 and TRBJ1-1): KAGVTQTPRYLIKTRGQQVTLSCSPISGHRSVSWYQQTPGQGLQFLFEYFSETQRNKGNFPGRFSGRQFSNSRSEMNVSTLELGDSALYLCASSLGGAGHTEAFFGQGTRLTVV.

The chain recombines TRBV7-2 with TRBJ2-5; 10 bases map to TRBD2. Germline trimming cut 4 bases from V and 5 bases from J; bases unmatched to any gene: 10. CDR3 length: 16 amino acids. The V gene's germline CDR1 is SGHTA and CDR2 FQGNSA. The CDR3 nucleotides are TGTGCCAGCAGCTCTAGCGGGGGCGTAGGGGGGGAGACCCAGTACTTC. Translating it yields CASSSSGGVGGETQYF.

The chain carries TRBV30 and TRBJ2-5, with D perhaps being TRBD1 or TRBD2 (7 bases each). The DNA end is more similar to TRBJ2-7, so the J call may be wrong. Germline values: CDR1 GTSNPN, CDR2 SVGIG (reference sequence). CDR3 length: 15 residues. Here the CDR3 DNA reads TGTGCCTGGAGTGCCCCAGGGGGGGCCCACACCGAGCAGTACTTC. Translated, it gives CAWSAPGGAHTEQYF.

V is TRBV30 and J is TRBJ2-2; 14 nucleotides align to TRBD2. The trim removed 4 bases at V and 1 base at J, leaving 5 bases unmatched. This CDR3 spans 17 amino acids. CDR1 is GTSNPN, CDR2 SVGIG, per germline (reference sequence). The CDR3 loop reads CAWNQGLAGVNTGELFF. As DNA, the CDR3 is TGTGCCTGGAATCAGGGACTAGCGGGGGTGAACACCGGGGAGCTGTTTTTT.

There are a few counts of this clone. This chain joins TRBV10-2 and TRBJ1-6; D gene unclear. CDR3 length: 13 residues. V lost 3 bases and J lost 7, with 7 bases in between. Germline V gene data show CDR1 as WSHSY and CDR2 as SAAADI. The CDR3 nucleotides are TGCGCCAGCAGTGAATTTATAAATTCACCCCTCCACTTT. Protein: CASSEFINSPLHF.

This clone was picked up one time. The chain carries TRBV25-1 and TRBJ2-5; possible D gene TRBD2, 6 bases. Matching the DNA end better, TRBJ2-7 makes the J call doubtful. This CDR3 region has 14 residues. Germline loops: CDR1 MGHDK, CDR2 SYGVNS. In DNA form, the CDR3 reads TGTGCCAGCAGGGGTATAGCGGCGGGGTCCGAGCAGTACTTC. Translated: CASRGIAAGSEQYF.

The chain has TRBV11-2 and TRBJ2-3; 12 nucleotides agree with TRBD1. V trimming: 1 base; J trimming: 5 bases; junction bases outside the gene matches: 7. This CDR3 region has 17 residues. Germline lookup yields CDR1 SGHAT and CDR2 FQNNGV. For the CDR3, the DNA is TGTGCCAGCAGCTTAGGCTCCGGGACAGGGGGCCGAGATACGCAGTATTTT. Translating it yields CASSLGSGTGGRDTQYF.

This clone has a handful of counts. The chain has TRBV2 and TRBJ1-2; D ambiguous. CDR1 and CDR2 from the germline V gene are SNHLY and FYNNEI. The CDR3 has 12 amino acids. Trimming cost V 2 bases and J 7 bases, with 8 bases left between them. CDR3 amino acids: CASSEYGVGYTF. In DNA form, the CDR3 reads TGTGCCAGCAGTGAATACGGGGTTGGCTACACCTTC.

This clone has a count of ten or more. The chain links TRBV5-4 to TRBJ2-1; no clear D gene. The CDR3 length is 11 residues. The V gene lost 3 bases and the J gene lost 4 bases, with 2 bases spanning the gap. The V gene's germline CDR1 is SGHNT and CDR2 YYREEE (reference sequence). Here the CDR3 DNA reads TGTGCCAGCAGCTCATACAATGAGCAGTTCTTC. Translated, it gives CASSSYNEQFF.

This chain connects TRBV5-3 to TRBJ2-2; 10 nucleotides agree with TRBD1. TRBV5-3 is flagged as an ORF with uncertain function. The CDR3 extends over 15 amino acids. The junction had 2 bases not matched to a gene; V was cut back by 0 bases and J by 6 bases. CDR3 loop: CARSLGDRGPGELFF. The CDR3 DNA follows: TGTGCCAGAAGCTTGGGGGACAGGGGCCCCGGGGAGCTGTTTTTT.

The J gene is TRBJ1-2, the V gene TRBV2; 7 bases align to TRBD1. V gave up 8 bases and J gave up 4 bases; unmatched junction bases: 4. The CDR3 runs to 12 residues. Looked up from germline, CDR1 is SNHLY and CDR2 is FYNNEI. CDR3 protein: CASSRDSYGYTF. CDR3 DNA sequence: TGTGCCAGCTCCCGGGACAGCTATGGCTACACCTTC.

The CDR3 region is CASSQDISRRKQFF. The CDR3 DNA reads as TGCGCCAGCAGCCAAGATATCTCCAGACGAAAGCAGTTCTTC. The V call is TRBV4-1, the J call TRBJ2-1; D ambiguous. Germline V gene data show CDR1 as MGHRA and CDR2 as YSYEKL. This CDR3 spans 14 amino acids. With 0 bases removed from V and 11 bases from J, the gap between germline ends came to 14 bases.

The chain uses TRBV9 and TRBJ1-5, with D perhaps TRBD1 (6 bases). The CDR3 runs 14 residues. Germline CDR1 SGDLS, CDR2 YYNGEE. Trimming pared 0 bases from V and 6 bases from J, leaving 10 bases between. CDR3 bases: TGTGCCAGCAGCGTAGGGGCAGGGGTTCAGCCCCAGCATTTT. Translating gives CASSVGAGVQPQHF.

V gene TRBV30 combines with J gene TRBJ2-7; D gene uncertain. V dropped 0 bases and J dropped 3 bases, with 21 bases sitting between them. There are 17 residues in the CDR3. Germline V gene sequence: CDR1 GTSNPN, CDR2 SVGIG (reference sequence). CDR3 protein: CAWSVRNSPPFFYEQYF. The CDR3 DNA follows: TGTGCCTGGAGTGTACGGAACAGCCCGCCGTTCTTCTACGAGCAGTACTTC.

The rearrangement links TRBV9 to TRBJ2-3; D gene ambiguous. The germline CDR1 and CDR2 sequences are SGDLS and YYNGEE. Deletions cut 0 bases from V and 4 bases from J, with 6 bases between. The CDR3 spans 13 residues. CDR3 DNA: TGTGCCAGCAGCGTAGTTCTGTCAGATACGCAGTATTTT. Amino acids: CASSVVLSDTQYF.

This clone was counted between two and nine times. The chain employs TRBV29-1 and TRBJ2-1, with D possibly being TRBD1 (6 bases). CDR1 and CDR2 from the germline V gene are SQVTM and ANQGSEA. There are 13 residues in the CDR3. Deletions cut 4 bases from V and 5 bases from J, with 12 bases between. CDR3 nucleotides: TGCAGCGTTGTGCCAGGGGAGAACAATGAGCAGTTCTTC. Translated, it gives CSVVPGENNEQFF.

This clone showed up just a few times. This chain joins TRBV29-1 and TRBJ1-1; D remains unclear. The CDR3 runs to 11 residues. The germline V and J ends were trimmed by 4 bases and 4 bases, with 7 bases remaining between them. CDR1 is SQVTM and CDR2 is ANQGSEA in the germline V gene. The CDR3, as DNA: TGCAGCGTTGGGGAGGGCACTGAAGCTTTCTTT. Residues: CSVGEGTEAFF.

This clone occurred a few times. The V call is TRBV28, the J call TRBJ2-1; 8 bases are shared with TRBD1. Germline trimming cut 6 bases from V and 4 bases from J; bases unmatched to any gene: 8. This CDR3 contains 15 residues. Germline V lookup: CDR1 MDHEN, CDR2 SYDVKM. The CDR3 spells CASSRTGTGYNEQFF. CDR3 bases: TGTGCCAGCAGCCGAACCGGGACAGGTTACAATGAGCAGTTCTTC.